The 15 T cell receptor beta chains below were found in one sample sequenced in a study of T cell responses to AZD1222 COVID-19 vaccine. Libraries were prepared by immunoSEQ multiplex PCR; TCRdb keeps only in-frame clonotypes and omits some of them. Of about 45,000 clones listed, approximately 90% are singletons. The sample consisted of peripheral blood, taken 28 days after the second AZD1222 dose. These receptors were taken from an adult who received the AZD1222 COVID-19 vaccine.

The chain's CDR3 is CASSQSGGNTIYF. Here the CDR3 DNA reads TGCGCCAGCAGCCAATCGGGGGGAAACACCATATATTTT. The chain uses TRBV4-3 and TRBJ1-3; the D is unclear. Germline CDR1 LGHNA, CDR2 YSLEER. V was trimmed by 2 bases and J by 4 bases, leaving 6 bases between them. This CDR3 comprises 13 residues.

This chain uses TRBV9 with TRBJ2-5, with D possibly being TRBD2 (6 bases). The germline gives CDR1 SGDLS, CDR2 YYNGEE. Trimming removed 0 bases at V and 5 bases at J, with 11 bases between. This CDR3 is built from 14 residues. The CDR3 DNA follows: TGTGCCAGCAGCGTAGTCGGGGGAGTGGAGACCCAGTACTTC. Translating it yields CASSVVGGVETQYF.

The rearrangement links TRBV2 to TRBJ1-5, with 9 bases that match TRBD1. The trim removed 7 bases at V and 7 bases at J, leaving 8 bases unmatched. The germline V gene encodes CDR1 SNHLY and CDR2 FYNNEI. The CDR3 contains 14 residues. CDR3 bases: TGTGCCAGCAAGTCGGGGACAGGGAAACAGCCCCAGCATTTT. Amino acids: CASKSGTGKQPQHF.

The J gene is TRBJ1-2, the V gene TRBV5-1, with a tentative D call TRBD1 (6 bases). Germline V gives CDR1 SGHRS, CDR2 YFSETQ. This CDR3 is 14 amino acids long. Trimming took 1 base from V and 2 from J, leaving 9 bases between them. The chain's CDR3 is CASSLRQGNYGYTF. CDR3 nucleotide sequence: TGCGCCAGCAGCTTGCGGCAGGGGAACTATGGCTACACCTTC.

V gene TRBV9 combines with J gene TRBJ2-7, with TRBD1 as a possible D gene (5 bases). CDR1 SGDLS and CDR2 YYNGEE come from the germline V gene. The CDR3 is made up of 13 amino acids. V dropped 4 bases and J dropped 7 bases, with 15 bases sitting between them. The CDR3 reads CASSSTGEREQYF. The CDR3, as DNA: TGTGCCAGCAGCTCAACAGGAGAGAGGGAGCAGTACTTC.

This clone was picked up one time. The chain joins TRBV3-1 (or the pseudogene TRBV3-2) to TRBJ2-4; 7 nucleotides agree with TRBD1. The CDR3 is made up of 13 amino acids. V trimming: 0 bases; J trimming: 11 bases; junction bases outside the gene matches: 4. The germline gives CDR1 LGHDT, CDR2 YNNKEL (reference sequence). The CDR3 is CASSQDWQGVQYF. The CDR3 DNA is TGTGCCAGCAGCCAAGATTGGCAGGGGGTTCAGTACTTC.

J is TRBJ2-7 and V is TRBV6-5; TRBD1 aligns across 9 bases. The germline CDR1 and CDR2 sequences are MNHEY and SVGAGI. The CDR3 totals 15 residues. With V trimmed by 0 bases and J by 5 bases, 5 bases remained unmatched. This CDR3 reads CASSYSGTGTHEQYF. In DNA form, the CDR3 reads TGTGCCAGCAGTTACTCCGGGACAGGGACACACGAGCAGTACTTC.

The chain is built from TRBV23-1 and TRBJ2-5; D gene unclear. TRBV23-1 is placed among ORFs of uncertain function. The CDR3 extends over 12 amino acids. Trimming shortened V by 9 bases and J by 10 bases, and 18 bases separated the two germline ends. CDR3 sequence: CARQWILVSQYF. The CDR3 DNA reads TGCGCCAGACAGTGGATATTGGTGAGCCAGTACTTC.

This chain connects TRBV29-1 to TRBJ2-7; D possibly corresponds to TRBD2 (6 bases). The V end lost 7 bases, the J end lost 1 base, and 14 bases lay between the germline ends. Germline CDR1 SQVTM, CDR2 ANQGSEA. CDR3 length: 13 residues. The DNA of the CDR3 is TGCAGCGCGGCGGAGGGTAGTTCCTACGAGCAGTACTTC. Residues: CSAAEGSSYEQYF.

CDR3 sequence (DNA): TGTGCCAGTAGTTCTTTGGCCTCAGGGGGAGGAACTAATGAAAAACTGTTTTTT. It encodes CASSSLASGGGTNEKLFF. This chain uses TRBV19 with TRBJ1-4; 7 bases are shared with TRBD1. The CDR3 extends over 18 amino acids. Losses at the gene ends were 5 bases for V and 1 base for J; bases not matched to a gene: 13. CDR1 and CDR2 (germline): LNHDA, SQIVND (reference sequence).

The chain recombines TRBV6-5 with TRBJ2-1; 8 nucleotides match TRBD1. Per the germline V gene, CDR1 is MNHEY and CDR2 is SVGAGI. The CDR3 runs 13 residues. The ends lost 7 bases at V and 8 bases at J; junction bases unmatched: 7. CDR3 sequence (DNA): TGTGCCAGCACCAGGACAGGGAGTGATGAGCAGTTCTTC. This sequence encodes CASTRTGSDEQFF.

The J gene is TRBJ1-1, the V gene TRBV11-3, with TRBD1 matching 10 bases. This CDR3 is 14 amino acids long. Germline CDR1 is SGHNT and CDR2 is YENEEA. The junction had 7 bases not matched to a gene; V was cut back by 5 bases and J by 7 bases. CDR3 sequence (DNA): TGTGCCAGCAGCGTGAGACAGGGGGCTGGTGAAGCTTTCTTT. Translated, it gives CASSVRQGAGEAFF.

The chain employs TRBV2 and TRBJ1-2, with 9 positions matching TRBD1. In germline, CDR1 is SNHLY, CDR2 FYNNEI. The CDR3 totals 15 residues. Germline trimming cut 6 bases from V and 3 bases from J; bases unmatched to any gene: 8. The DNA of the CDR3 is TGTGCCAGCAGAAAACAGGGGGCGCGGGACTATGGCTACACCTTC. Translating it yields CASRKQGARDYGYTF.

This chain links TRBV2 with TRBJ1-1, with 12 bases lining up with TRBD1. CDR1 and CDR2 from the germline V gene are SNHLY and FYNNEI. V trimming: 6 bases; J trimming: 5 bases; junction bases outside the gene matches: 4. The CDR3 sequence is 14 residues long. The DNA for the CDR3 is TGTGCCAGCAGCGGGGACAGGGGGCGGACTGAAGCTTTCTTT. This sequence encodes CASSGDRGRTEAFF.

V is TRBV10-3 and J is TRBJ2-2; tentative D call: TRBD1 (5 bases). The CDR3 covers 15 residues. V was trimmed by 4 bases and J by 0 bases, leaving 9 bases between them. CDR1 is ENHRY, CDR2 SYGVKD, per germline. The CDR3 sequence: CAISGTTANTGELFF. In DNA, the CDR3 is TGTGCCATCAGTGGGACAACCGCGAACACCGGGGAGCTGTTTTTT.